This T cell receptor (beta chain) was sequenced during a study of radiotherapy plus CTLA-4 blockade in lung cancer. Looking at the study overall: Among enrolled patients, roughly 17% responded and 25% to 35% achieved disease control.

Trimming shortened V by 5 bases and J by 3 bases, and 13 bases separated the two germline ends. The germline CDR1 and CDR2 sequences are KGHSH and LQKENI. The CDR3 runs 14 residues. The assay was immunoSEQ multiplex PCR, and TCRdb's table has in-frame clones only and misses some. The repertoire has 95,000 to 150,000 clones, 90% of them found once; the top ten carry 5.5% to 8.5%. As regards this clone: The target antigen is unknown.

Whole-study results and caveats: In blood, after radiotherapy plus ipilimumab, tumor-derived TCR clones expanded. Alongside interferon-beta, early blood T cell clone dynamics were reportedly the best predictor of response.

The origin of this receptor is a human donor with non-small cell lung cancer that progressed on radiotherapy plus ipilimumab. V and J are TRBV18 and TRBJ1-2; D perhaps matches TRBD1 (6 bases). The source was peripheral blood, collected from a patient treated with radiotherapy plus ipilimumab. As DNA, the CDR3 is TGTGCCAGCTCATCCCAACAGGGAGACTATGGCTACACCTTC. Translating it yields CASSSQQGDYGYTF.